This entry features one T cell receptor (beta chain) sequence. The antigen remains unidentified. Profiled with immunoSEQ multiplex PCR; TCRdb holds only in-frame clones, not every one. The sample holds more than 3,500 clones, around two thirds seen once. Germline CDR1 reads LNHDA; CDR2 reads SQIVND (reference sequence). This CDR3 has 15 amino acids. V shed 5 bases and J 3 bases; nucleotides not matched to a gene: 7. This entry comes from a study of CD8 T cell repertoires and HIV-1 epitope variants. Study background: Controls were a CMV, EBV and flu pool, Ebola AY9, and no peptide. The baseline condition was 1M T cells left uncultured.

Sequencing was done on a sample of cultured CD8+ T cells derived from PBMCs. The rearrangement uses TRBV19 and TRBJ2-7, with 10 bases matching TRBD2. This clonotype was obtained from a male donor with HIV. The CDR3 spells CASSHAIAGGYEQYF. Written as DNA, the CDR3 is TGTGCCAGTAGTCACGCCATAGCGGGGGGCTACGAGCAGTACTTC.